This TCR beta chain was sequenced for a study of blood T cell repertoires in COVID-19 (dated by TCRdb to 2018 to 2021). Some background on the complete study: The collaborator samples originated in the United States, Italy and Spain and spanned the acute and convalescent phases of COVID-19. Where available, HLA class I and class II types were taken from metadata supplied by the sample provider and were not determined by assay-based typing. The samples were drawn from two sources: the first 160 participants of the ongoing ImmuneRACE study, and 1,200 or so subjects contributed by 6 global collaborators. The dataset comprised deeply sampled blood TCRbeta repertoires from subjects exposed to, actively infected with, or recovered from COVID-19. Nearly every sample came with metadata listing a de-identified subject ID, COVID-19 status, age in years and sex. The prospective study material was composed of cDNA or gDNA derived from T cells, B-cell-depleted T cells, or PBMCs. The repertoires were made available in a free public database intended to serve as a resource for research on the immune response to SARS-CoV-2.

TCRbeta CDR3 regions were amplified from genomic DNA using the immunoSEQ Assay, a bias-controlled multiplex PCR. Turning to the authors' computational methods: Within the assay, amplification of reference gene primers was used to estimate how many nucleated cells each sample contained. To quantify the absolute abundance of each unique TCRbeta CDR3 rearrangement, sequence reads were collapsed and filtered. Productive Simpson clonality was computed per sample as the square root of Simpson's diversity index over productive rearrangements. The immuneACCESS repertoire file appears here via TCRdb, limited to in-frame rearrangements. These files lack a portion of the clones; in checked studies, under half of the deficit traces to unresolved V genes, and the cause of the others is not known. V and J calls and clone size are as listed in that table; D and trimming were resolved from the DNA. The table for this sample lists about 200,000 clones; approximately 90% of them were counted only once. The top ten hold approximately 6.2% of the sample.

The germline V gene encodes CDR1 MDHEN and CDR2 SYDVKM. V lost 4 bases and J lost 8 bases, and the count of bases not matched to a germline gene is 6. The CDR3 covers 14 residues, taking in both the cysteine and the phenylalanine. CDR3 DNA is the only sequence kept; it has 42 bases, read in frame from the first base. The research as a whole found: The quantity of clinical and demographic metadata differed by source and by participant and was supplied without curation.

As regards this clone: Its antigen is still unknown. No base-level quality is on record; no much larger clone is a single base apart.

Samples from volunteer blood donors who had recovered from COVID-19 were contributed by a second Seattle source. The collaborating institutions used their own protocols to collect whole blood in K2EDTA tubes. Collaborator samples were shipped for TCRbeta analysis as frozen whole blood, isolated PBMCs, or DNA extracted from either sample type. The receptor was isolated from a man aged 55 to 69 who had recovered from COVID-19. Here the chain combines TRBV28 and TRBJ2-2; TRBD1 agrees with 8 junctional bases. Sequenced material: peripheral blood. The DNA is TGTGCCAGCAGTTGGGGACAGGAGTTGGGGGAGCTGTTTTTT. Its translation reads: CASSWGQELGELFF.